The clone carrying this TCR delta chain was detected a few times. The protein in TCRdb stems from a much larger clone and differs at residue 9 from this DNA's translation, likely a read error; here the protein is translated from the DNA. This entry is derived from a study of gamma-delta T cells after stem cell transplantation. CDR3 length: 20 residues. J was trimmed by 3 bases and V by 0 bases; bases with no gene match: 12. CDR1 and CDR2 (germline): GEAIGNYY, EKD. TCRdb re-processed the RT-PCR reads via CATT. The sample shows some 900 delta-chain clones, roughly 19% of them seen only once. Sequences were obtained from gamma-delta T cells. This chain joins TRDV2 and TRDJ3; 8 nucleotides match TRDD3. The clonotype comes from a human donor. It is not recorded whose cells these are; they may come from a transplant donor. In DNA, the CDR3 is TGTGCCTGTGACACCGTACTGGGGGGTACGTTGAGCTGGGACACCCGACAGATGTTTTTC. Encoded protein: CACDTVLGGTLSWDTRQMFF.